Detailed here is one T cell receptor (beta chain). What it binds is unknown. This entry is derived from a study of cytomegalovirus exposure and HLA in healthy donors. Study-wide results and limits: One cluster of highly shared sequence variants probably arose as a sequencing artifact. Cytomegalovirus status, reportedly, was diagnosed with high specificity and sensitivity by the classifier. Productive status was seen about 87% or about 30% of the time for most TCR beta V segments in an earlier analysis.

This CDR3 has 16 residues. V was trimmed by 5 bases and J by 4 bases, leaving 17 bases between them. CDR1 is MDHEN, CDR2 SYDVKM, per germline. The PCR employed 60 Vbeta primers together with 13 Jbeta primers. Original processing notes: Unique TCR beta chains numbered approximately 76 million in a later analysis, with some 9.9 million shared. Libraries were prepared by immunoSEQ multiplex PCR; TCRdb keeps only in-frame clonotypes and omits some of them. V and J calls and clone size come straight from that table; D and trimming were deduced from the DNA. The sample shows about 160,000 clones, and approximately 2% sits with its ten largest clones.

The chain employs TRBV28 and TRBJ1-4; perhaps TRBD1 as D (5 bases). This receptor was identified in a man aged 25-45 years in good health and CMV-seronegative. Sequenced material: PBMCs. CDR3 DNA sequence: TGTGCCAGCAGTACACCCGGGGCGGGGCTTAATGAAAAACTGTTTTTT. Translated, it gives CASSTPGAGLNEKLFF.